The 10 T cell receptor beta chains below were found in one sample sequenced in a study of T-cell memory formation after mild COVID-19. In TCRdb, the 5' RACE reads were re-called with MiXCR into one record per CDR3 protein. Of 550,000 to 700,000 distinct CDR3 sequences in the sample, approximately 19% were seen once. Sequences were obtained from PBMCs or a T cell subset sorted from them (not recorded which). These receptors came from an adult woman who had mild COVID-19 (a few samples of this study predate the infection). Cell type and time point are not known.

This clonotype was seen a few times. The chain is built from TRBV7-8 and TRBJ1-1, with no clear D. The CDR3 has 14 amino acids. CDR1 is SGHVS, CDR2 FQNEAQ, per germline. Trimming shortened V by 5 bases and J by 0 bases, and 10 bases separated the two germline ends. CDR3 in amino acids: CASSLLVVNTEAFF. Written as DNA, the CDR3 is TGTGCCAGCAGCCTGTTAGTAGTGAACACTGAAGCTTTCTTT.

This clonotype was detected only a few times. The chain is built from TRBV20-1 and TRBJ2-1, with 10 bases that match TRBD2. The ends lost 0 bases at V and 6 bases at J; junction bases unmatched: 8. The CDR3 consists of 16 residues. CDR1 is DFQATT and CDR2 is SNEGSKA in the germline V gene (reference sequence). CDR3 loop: CSARDRISGGINEQFF. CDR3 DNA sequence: TGCAGTGCTAGAGACCGGATTAGCGGGGGGATCAATGAGCAGTTCTTC.

Written as DNA, the CDR3 is TGTGCCAGCCGGGCGGGGCCTAGCACAGATACGCAGTATTTT. Protein product: CASRAGPSTDTQYF. V gene TRBV6-6 combines with J gene TRBJ2-3; perhaps TRBD2 as D (6 bases). The V gene lost 8 bases and the J gene lost 0 bases, with 12 bases spanning the gap. Germline V lookup: CDR1 MNHNY, CDR2 SVGAGI (reference sequence). The CDR3 spans 14 residues.

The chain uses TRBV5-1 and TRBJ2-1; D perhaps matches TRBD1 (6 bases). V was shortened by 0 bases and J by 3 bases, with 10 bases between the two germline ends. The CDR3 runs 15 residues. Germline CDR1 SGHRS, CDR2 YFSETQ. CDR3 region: CASSLEAGVYNEQFF. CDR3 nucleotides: TGCGCCAGCAGCTTGGAGGCAGGGGTCTACAATGAGCAGTTCTTC.

The CDR3 coding sequence is TGTGCCAGCAGTTCTGGTGCTAATCCCGCTCGAGAGACCCAGTACTTC. Translating gives CASSSGANPARETQYF. The rearrangement uses TRBV27 and TRBJ2-5; D uncertain. CDR3 length equals 16 residues. CDR1 and CDR2 from the germline V gene are MNHEY and SMNVEV (reference sequence). Trimming shortened V by 4 bases and J by 4 bases, and 19 bases separated the two germline ends.

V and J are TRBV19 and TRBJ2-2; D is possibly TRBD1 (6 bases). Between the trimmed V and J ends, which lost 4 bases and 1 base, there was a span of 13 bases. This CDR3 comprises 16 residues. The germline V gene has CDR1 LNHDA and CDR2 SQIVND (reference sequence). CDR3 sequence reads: CASSSIRTVNTGELFF. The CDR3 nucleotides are TGTGCCAGTAGTAGCATTCGGACAGTGAACACCGGGGAGCTGTTTTTT.

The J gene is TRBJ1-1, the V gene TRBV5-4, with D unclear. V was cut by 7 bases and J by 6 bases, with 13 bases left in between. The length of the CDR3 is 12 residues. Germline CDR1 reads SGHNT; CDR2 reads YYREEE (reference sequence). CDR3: CASFGRGPEAFF. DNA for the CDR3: TGTGCCAGCTTCGGGCGAGGTCCTGAAGCTTTCTTT.

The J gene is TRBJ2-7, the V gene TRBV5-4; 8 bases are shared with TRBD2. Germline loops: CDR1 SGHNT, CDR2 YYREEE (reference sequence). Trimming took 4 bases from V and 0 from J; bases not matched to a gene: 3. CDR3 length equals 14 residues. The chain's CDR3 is CASSRGTSSYEQYF. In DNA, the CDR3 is TGTGCCAGCAGCAGGGGGACTAGCTCCTACGAGCAGTACTTC. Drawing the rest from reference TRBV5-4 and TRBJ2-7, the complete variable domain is ETGVTQSPTHLIKTRGQQVTLRCSSQSGHNTVSWYQQALGQGPQFIFQYYREEENGRGNFPPRFSGLQFPNYSSELNVNALELDDSALYLCASSRGTSSYEQYFGPGTRLTVT.

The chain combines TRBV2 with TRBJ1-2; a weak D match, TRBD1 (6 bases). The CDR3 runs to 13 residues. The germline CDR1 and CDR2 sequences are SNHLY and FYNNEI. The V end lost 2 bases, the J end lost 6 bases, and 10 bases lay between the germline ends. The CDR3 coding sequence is TGTGCCAGCAGTGAATCAGGGGAGGATGGCTACACCTTC. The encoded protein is CASSESGEDGYTF.

Here the CDR3 DNA reads TGTGCCAGCTCACCCGACGAGGCTGAAGCTTTCTTT. This sequence encodes CASSPDEAEAFF. J is TRBJ1-1 and V is TRBV18; D not certain. V dropped 3 bases and J dropped 6 bases, with 8 bases sitting between them. The length of the CDR3 is 12 residues. Germline V gene sequence: CDR1 KGHSH, CDR2 LQKENI.